The 9 T cell receptor beta chains listed next were all sequenced from one sample in a study of human T cells and chemical hapten exposure. Each CDR3 protein is one row after TCRdb ran MiXCR on the RACE reads. The sample has 130,000 or so distinct CDR3 sequences; around 11% are singletons. Time point here: patch test 3, about 24 weeks after DPC sensitization. The treatment: therapeutic diphenylcyclopropenone sensitization with weekly scalp DPC. The input for sequencing was whole blood, taken in connection with sensitization to the hapten diphenylcyclopropenone (DPC). These receptors were collected from a woman in her forties or fifties with alopecia areata. Some clones in this sample may be carry-over from other donors' samples.

This rearrangement joins TRBV7-2 to TRBJ2-3, with 7 nucleotides matching TRBD1. CDR3 length: 14 residues. The junction had 7 bases not matched to a gene; V was cut back by 4 bases and J by 6 bases. The germline CDR1 and CDR2 sequences are SGHTA and FQGNSA. This chain's CDR3 is CASSSNTGADTQYF. CDR3 bases: TGTGCCAGCAGCTCGAATACAGGGGCCGATACGCAGTATTTT.

CDR3: CASSLRSNRGRNEQFF. DNA of the CDR3: TGTGCCAGCAGTTTAAGGTCCAACAGGGGGCGGAATGAGCAGTTCTTC. The chain is built from TRBV12-3 or TRBV12-4 and TRBJ2-1; TRBD1 agrees at 9 bases. The CDR3 has 16 amino acids. V was pared by 2 bases and J by 7 bases, with 9 bases of the junction left unmatched.

This chain uses TRBV12-3 or TRBV12-4 with TRBJ1-2, with D possibly being TRBD1 (6 bases). Between the trimmed V and J ends, which lost 6 bases and 5 bases, there was a span of 19 bases. The CDR3 sequence is 15 residues long. The CDR3, as DNA: TGTGCCAGCAGGCCCAATTGGACAGTCGTATATGGCTACACCTTC. This gives the protein CASRPNWTVVYGYTF.

The rearrangement uses TRBV5-4 and TRBJ2-1, with 8 bases aligning to TRBD2. This CDR3 has 16 residues. Per germline, CDR1 SGHNT and CDR2 YYREEE (reference sequence). The junction had 9 bases not matched to a gene; V was cut back by 2 bases and J by 5 bases. The CDR3 bases are TGTGCCAGCAGCTTTGTACTAGCGGTCCGAGACAATGAGCAGTTCTTC. It yields the protein CASSFVLAVRDNEQFF.

The chain has TRBV6-1 and TRBJ2-1; D unresolved. Trimming took 5 bases from V and 7 from J, leaving 15 bases between them. Germline CDR1 and CDR2: MNHNS and SASEGT. The CDR3 runs 14 residues. CDR3 nucleotides: TGTGCCAGCAGTAGAGTCCTTGGGGAAAATGAGCAGTTCTTC. Translating gives CASSRVLGENEQFF.

This clonotype was seen a handful of times. The chain links TRBV21-1 to TRBJ2-7; whether TRBD2, the table's D call, matches the DNA was not checked. TRBV21-1 is flagged as a pseudogene. CDR3 length: 18 residues. Here the CDR3 DNA reads TGTGCCAGCAGCCCCCGGACAGTCCTAGCGGGAAGCTCCGACGAGCAGTACTTC. Translation: CASSPRTVLAGSSDEQYF.

The V gene is TRBV20-1, the J gene TRBJ1-1; the D is unclear. Germline CDR1 and CDR2: DFQATT and SNEGSKA (reference sequence). V was cut by 8 bases and J by 6 bases, with 19 bases left in between. The CDR3 length is 13 residues. CDR3 sequence: CSSGLPPVAEAFF. The CDR3 coding sequence is TGCAGTTCCGGTCTACCCCCTGTGGCTGAAGCTTTCTTT.

The gene calls are TRBV12-3 or TRBV12-4 and TRBJ2-1; TRBD2 agrees at 16 bases. V shed 8 bases and J 3 bases; nucleotides not matched to a gene: 7. The CDR3 runs to 17 residues. The CDR3 sequence is CASVGLAGGGFYNEQFF. The CDR3 DNA follows: TGTGCCAGCGTGGGACTAGCGGGGGGGGGTTTCTACAATGAGCAGTTCTTC.

The J gene is TRBJ1-5, the V gene TRBV20-1; a possible D gene is TRBD1 (6 bases). V lost 5 bases to trimming and J lost 7 bases, with 15 bases between them. This CDR3 has 13 residues. The germline V gene encodes CDR1 DFQATT and CDR2 SNEGSKA (reference sequence). In DNA form, the CDR3 reads TGCAGTGCTGACCGGGGGGCCGGGCAGCCCCAGCATTTT. It specifies CSADRGAGQPQHF.